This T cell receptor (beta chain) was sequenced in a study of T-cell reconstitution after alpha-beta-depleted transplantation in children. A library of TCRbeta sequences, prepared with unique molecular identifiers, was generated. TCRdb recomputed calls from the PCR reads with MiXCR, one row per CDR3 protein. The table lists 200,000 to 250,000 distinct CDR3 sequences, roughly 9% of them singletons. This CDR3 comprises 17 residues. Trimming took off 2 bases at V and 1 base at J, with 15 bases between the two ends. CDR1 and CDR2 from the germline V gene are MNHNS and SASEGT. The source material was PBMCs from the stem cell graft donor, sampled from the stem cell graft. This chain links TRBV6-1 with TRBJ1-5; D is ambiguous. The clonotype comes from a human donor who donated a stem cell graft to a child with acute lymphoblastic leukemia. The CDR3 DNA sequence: TGTGCCAGCAGTGAAACACCATCACGGTTCAGCAATCAGCCCCAGCATTTT. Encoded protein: CASSETPSRFSNQPQHF.